The sequence of this T cell receptor beta chain was determined in a study of T cells in Graves' hyperthyroidism and ophthalmopathy. V shed 8 bases and J shed 3 bases, with 23 bases lying between them. The CDR3 contains 16 residues. Looked up from germline, CDR1 is SGHAT and CDR2 is FQDESV (reference sequence). Diagnoses used clinical symptoms, serum thyroxine and TRAb, thyroid ultrasound and orbital computed tomography. From under 12 ml of fresh peripheral blood, PBMCs were isolated. This clonotype was recorded at least ten times. RNA transcripts yielded amplified TCR beta CDR3 regions. RT-PCR in the first round (using the HTBI primer set) targeted the TCR CDR3. TCRdb reprocessed the multiplex PCR reads via MiXCR and lists one record per CDR3 protein. The repertoire holds hundreds of thousands of distinct CDR3 sequences, with around a quarter as singletons.

Source material: blood. This chain uses TRBV11-1 with TRBJ2-7; D might be TRBD1 (6 bases). This sequence was found in a young woman with Graves' ophthalmopathy. The CDR3 loop is CASGVDSLKKLYEQYF. CDR3 nucleotide sequence: TGTGCCAGCGGTGTGGACAGCCTAAAAAAACTCTACGAGCAGTACTTC.